This T cell receptor beta chain was sequenced during a study of cytomegalovirus exposure and HLA in healthy donors. Study findings and constraints: It was reportedly the case that the classifier diagnosed cytomegalovirus status with high specificity and sensitivity. One later analysis reportedly identified an Asian-associated ancestry cluster that showed fewer N-insertions than the 666-donor mean.

The PCR ran on 60 Vbeta and 13 Jbeta primers. Using immunoSEQ multiplex PCR, the repertoire was profiled, and TCRdb retains in-frame clones only, with some absent. The profile shows roughly 170,000 clones, around three quarters of them singletons. Samples came from healthy bone marrow donors. The length of the CDR3 is 15 residues. V lost 3 bases and J lost 2; bases outside the gene matches: 2. CDR1 is SNHLY and CDR2 is FYNNEI in the germline V gene. Note on this clone: Its antigen is unknown.

The receptor was isolated from a woman aged 25-40 years in good health and CMV-seronegative. Sequenced material: PBMCs. The chain uses TRBV2 and TRBJ2-5, with 11 bases lining up with TRBD2. The CDR3 here is CASSEASGGQETQYF. CDR3 nucleotides: TGTGCCAGCAGTGAGGCTAGCGGGGGGCAAGAGACCCAGTACTTC.